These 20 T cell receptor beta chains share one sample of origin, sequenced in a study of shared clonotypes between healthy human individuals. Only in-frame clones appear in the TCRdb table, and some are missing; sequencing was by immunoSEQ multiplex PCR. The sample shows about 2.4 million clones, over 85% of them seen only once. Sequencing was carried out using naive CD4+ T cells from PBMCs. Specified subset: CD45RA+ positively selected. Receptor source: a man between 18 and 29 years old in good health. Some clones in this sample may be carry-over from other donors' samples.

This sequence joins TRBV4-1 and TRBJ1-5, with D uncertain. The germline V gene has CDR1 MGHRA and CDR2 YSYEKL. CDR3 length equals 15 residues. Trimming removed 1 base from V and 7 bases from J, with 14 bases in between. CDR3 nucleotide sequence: TGCGCCAGCAGCCAAGCATACGAACGGGAGCAGCCCCAGCATTTT. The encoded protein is CASSQAYEREQPQHF.

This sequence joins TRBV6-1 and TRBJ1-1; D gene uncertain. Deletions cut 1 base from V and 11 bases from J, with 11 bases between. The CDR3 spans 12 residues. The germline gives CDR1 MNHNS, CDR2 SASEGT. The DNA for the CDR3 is TGTGCCAGCAGTGAAGAGTTGGGTAGGGCTTTCTTT. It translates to CASSEELGRAFF.

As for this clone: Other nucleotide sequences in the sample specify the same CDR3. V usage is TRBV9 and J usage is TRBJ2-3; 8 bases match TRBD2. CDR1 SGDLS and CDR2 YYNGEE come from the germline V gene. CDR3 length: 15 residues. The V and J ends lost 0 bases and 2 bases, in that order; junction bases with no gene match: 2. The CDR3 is CASSVGAGVTDTQYF. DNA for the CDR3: TGTGCCAGCAGCGTAGGAGCGGGAGTCACAGATACGCAGTATTTT.

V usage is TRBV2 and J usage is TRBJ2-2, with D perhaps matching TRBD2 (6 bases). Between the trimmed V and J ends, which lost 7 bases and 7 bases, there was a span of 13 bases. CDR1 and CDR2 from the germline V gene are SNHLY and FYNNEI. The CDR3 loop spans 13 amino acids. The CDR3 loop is CASTGSTIGELFF. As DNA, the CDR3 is TGTGCCAGCACCGGGAGTACTATCGGGGAGCTGTTTTTT.

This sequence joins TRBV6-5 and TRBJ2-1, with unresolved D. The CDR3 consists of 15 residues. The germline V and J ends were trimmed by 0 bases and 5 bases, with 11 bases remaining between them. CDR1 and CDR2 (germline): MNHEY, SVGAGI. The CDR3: CASSYSNPANNEQFF. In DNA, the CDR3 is TGTGCCAGCAGTTACTCGAATCCAGCTAACAATGAGCAGTTCTTC.

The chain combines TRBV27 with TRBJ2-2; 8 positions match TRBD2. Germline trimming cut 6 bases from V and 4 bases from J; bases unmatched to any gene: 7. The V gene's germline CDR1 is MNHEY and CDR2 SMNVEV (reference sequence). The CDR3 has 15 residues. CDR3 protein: CASRKSGSGTGELFF. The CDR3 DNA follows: TGTGCCAGCAGGAAGAGCGGGAGCGGCACCGGGGAGCTGTTTTTT.

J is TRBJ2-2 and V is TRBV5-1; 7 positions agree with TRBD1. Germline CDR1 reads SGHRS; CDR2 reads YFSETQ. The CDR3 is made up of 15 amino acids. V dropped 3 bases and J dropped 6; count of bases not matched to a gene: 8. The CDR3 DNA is TGCGCCAGCAGCTCGACAGGGATAGGTTCCGGGGAGCTGTTTTTT. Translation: CASSSTGIGSGELFF. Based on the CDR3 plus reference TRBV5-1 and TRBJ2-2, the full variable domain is KAGVTQTPRYLIKTRGQQVTLSCSPISGHRSVSWYQQTPGQGLQFLFEYFSETQRNKGNFPGRFSGRQFSNSRSEMNVSTLELGDSALYLCASSSTGIGSGELFFGEGSRLTVL.

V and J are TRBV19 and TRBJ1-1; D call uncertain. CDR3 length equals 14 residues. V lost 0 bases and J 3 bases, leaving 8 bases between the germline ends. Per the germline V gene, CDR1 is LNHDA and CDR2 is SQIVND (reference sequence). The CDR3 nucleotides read TGTGCCAGTAGTATAGATGCCAAATACACTGAAGCTTTCTTT. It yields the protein CASSIDAKYTEAFF.

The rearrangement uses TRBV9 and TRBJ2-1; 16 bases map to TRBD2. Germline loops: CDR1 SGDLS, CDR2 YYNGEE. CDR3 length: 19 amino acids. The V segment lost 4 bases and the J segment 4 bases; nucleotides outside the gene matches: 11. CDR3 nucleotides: TGTGCCAGCAGCCCCCGGGGACTAGCGGGAGGGCCGAGTTACAATGAGCAGTTCTTC. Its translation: CASSPRGLAGGPSYNEQFF.

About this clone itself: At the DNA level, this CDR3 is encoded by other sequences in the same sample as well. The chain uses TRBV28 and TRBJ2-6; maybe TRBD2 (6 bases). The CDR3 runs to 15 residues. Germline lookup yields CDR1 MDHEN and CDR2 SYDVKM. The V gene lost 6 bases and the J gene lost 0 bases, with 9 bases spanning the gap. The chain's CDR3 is CASSPGGSGANVLTF. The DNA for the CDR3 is TGTGCCAGCAGCCCCGGGGGCTCTGGGGCCAACGTCCTGACTTTC.

CDR3 amino acids: CASSLGGINNYEQYF. As DNA, the CDR3 is TGCGCCAGCAGCCTCGGGGGGATTAATAACTACGAGCAGTACTTC. The gene calls are TRBV5-1 and TRBJ2-7; 7 bases line up with TRBD2. CDR1 is SGHRS, CDR2 YFSETQ, per germline. V was pared by 4 bases and J by 3 bases, with 10 bases of the junction left unmatched. The length of the CDR3 is 15 residues.

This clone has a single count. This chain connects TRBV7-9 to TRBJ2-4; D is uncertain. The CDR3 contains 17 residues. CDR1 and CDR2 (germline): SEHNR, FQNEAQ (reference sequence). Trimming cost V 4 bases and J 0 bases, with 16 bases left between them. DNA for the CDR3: TGTGCCAGCAGCTCCTTTCGAGACGGTAGAGCCAAAAACATTCAGTACTTC. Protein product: CASSSFRDGRAKNIQYF. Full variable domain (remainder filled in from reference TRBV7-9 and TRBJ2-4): DTGVSQNPRHKITKRGQNVTFRCDPISEHNRLYWYRQTLGQGPEFLTYFQNEAQLEKSRLLSDRFSAERPKGSFSTLEIQRTEQGDSAMYLCASSSFRDGRAKNIQYFGAGTRLSVL.

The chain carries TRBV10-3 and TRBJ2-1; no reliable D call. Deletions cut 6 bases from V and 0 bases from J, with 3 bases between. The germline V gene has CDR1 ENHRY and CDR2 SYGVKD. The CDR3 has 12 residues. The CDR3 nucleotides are TGTGCCATCAGAACCTCCTACAATGAGCAGTTCTTC. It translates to CAIRTSYNEQFF.

The CDR3 here is CASSEGSLGQVEAFF. The CDR3 bases are TGCGCCAGCAGTGAGGGGTCTTTGGGGCAAGTGGAAGCTTTCTTT. The genes are TRBV10-1 and TRBJ1-1; a possible D gene is TRBD1 (5 bases). The V gene's germline CDR1 is WNHNN and CDR2 SYGVQD (reference sequence). This CDR3 has 15 amino acids. Trimming pared 2 bases from V and 8 bases from J, leaving 18 bases between.

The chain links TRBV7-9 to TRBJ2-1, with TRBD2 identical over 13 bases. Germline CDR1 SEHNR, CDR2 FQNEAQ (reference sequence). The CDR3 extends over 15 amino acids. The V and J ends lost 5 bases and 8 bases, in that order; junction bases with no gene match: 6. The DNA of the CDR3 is TGTGCCAGCAGCACTGGGACTAGCGGGGCCGATGAGCAGTTCTTC. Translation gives CASSTGTSGADEQFF.

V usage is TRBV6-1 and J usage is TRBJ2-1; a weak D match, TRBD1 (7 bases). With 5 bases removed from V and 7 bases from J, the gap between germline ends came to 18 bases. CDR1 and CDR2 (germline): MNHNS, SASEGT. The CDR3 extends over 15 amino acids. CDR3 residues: CASSSDGGRGNEQFF. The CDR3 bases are TGTGCCAGCAGTTCCGACGGGGGCAGGGGGAATGAGCAGTTCTTC.

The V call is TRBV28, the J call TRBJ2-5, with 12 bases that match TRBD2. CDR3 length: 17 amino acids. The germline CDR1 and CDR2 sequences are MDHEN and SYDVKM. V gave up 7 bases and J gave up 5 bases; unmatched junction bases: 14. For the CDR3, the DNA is TGTGCCAGCACTCCTAGGGGTCTAGCGGGAGGGCCTGAGACCCAGTACTTC. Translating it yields CASTPRGLAGGPETQYF.

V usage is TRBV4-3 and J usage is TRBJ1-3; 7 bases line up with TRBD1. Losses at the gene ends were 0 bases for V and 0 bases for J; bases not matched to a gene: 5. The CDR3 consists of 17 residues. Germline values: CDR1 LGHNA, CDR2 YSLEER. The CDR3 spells CASSQDTGDGSGNTIYF. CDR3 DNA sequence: TGCGCCAGCAGCCAAGATACAGGGGACGGCTCTGGAAACACCATATATTTT.

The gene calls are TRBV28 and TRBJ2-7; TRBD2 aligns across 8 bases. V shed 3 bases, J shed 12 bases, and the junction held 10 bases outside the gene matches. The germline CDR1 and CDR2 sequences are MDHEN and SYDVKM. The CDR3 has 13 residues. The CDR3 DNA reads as TGTGCCAGCAGTTTGGCGGGAGGTCCTCGGGGGTACTTC. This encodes CASSLAGGPRGYF.

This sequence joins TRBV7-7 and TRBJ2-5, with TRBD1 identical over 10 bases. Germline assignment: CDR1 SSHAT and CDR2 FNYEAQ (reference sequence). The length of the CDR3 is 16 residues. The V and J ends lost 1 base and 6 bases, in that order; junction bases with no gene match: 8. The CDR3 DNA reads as TGTGCCAGCAGCTTAGAGGGACAGGGGATAGCACAGACCCAGTACTTC. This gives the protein CASSLEGQGIAQTQYF.